This note documents a single TCR beta chain sequence. Antigen unknown. TCRdb itself ran the PCR reads through MiXCR, one entry per CDR3 protein. The sample lists some 680,000 distinct CDR3 sequences; approximately 24% were seen once. The data belong to a study of molecular identifiers for immune sequencing clone quantification. Study-wide points: Over 98% of effector molecules, yet under 1% of naive-cell molecules, were held by clones above 20 RNA copies.

Looked up from germline, CDR1 is MNHEY and CDR2 is SMNVEV (reference sequence). The CDR3 covers 14 residues. Trimming cost V 8 bases and J 4 bases, with 15 bases left between them. The specimen was naive CD8+ T cells from blood, with Jurkat cell RNA spiked in. As to subset: FACS-sorted CD8+CD4-CCR7+CD45RA+ naive T cells. The gene calls are TRBV27 and TRBJ1-5, with D uncertain. The source is a human donor in good health. Some libraries in this study had Jurkat cell RNA spiked in. The CDR3 spells CASALGGLNQPQHF. In DNA form, the CDR3 reads TGTGCCAGCGCCCTCGGAGGCTTAAATCAGCCCCAGCATTTT.